This T cell receptor (beta chain) was sequenced in a study of T cells in Graves' hyperthyroidism and ophthalmopathy. Overall study context: Blood was drawn when the patient was first diagnosed and still untreated.

Study-wide results and caveats: The blood repertoire included most of the expanded thyroid clonotypes above 0.001.

CDR1 is SGHDN and CDR2 is FVKESK in the germline V gene. Trimming pared 1 base from V and 3 bases from J, leaving 10 bases between. The CDR3 is 14 amino acids. This clonotype was observed at least ten times. Antigen: not known. Diagnostic assessment was based on clinical symptoms, serum thyroxine and TRAb, thyroid ultrasound and orbital computed tomography. Amplification of TCR beta CDR3 regions was performed using RNA transcripts as template. An initial round of RT-PCR targeting the TCR CDR3 relied on the HTBI primer set. TCRdb called the multiplex PCR reads again in MiXCR, with one record for every CDR3 protein. The table shows roughly 520,000 distinct CDR3 sequences, with around a quarter occurring only once.

Sample: blood. This chain uses TRBV14 with TRBJ2-7; D might be TRBD1 (5 bases). The TCR originated in a woman in her 30s with Graves' ophthalmopathy. CDR3 in amino acids: CASSQGNRYYEQYF. The CDR3 DNA sequence: TGTGCCAGCAGCCAAGGGAACAGGTACTACGAGCAGTACTTC. The variable domain in full, completed from reference TRBV14 and TRBJ2-7, reads EAGVTQFPSHSVIEKGQTVTLRCDPISGHDNLYWYRRVMGKEIKFLLHFVKESKQDESGMPNNRFLAERTGGTYSTLKVQPAELEDSGVYFCASSQGNRYYEQYFGPGTRLTVT.